The 3 T cell receptor beta chains below all came from one sample that was sequenced in a study of cytomegalovirus exposure and HLA in healthy donors. The primer mix had 60 Vbeta and 13 Jbeta primers. The assay was immunoSEQ multiplex PCR, and TCRdb's table has in-frame clones only and misses some. This sample carries 100,000 to 150,000 clones, over 60% of them seen once, and the ten largest clones take approximately 8.5%. Specimen: PBMCs. These receptors were obtained from a woman in her 40s in good health and CMV-seropositive.

The CDR3 DNA sequence: TGTGCCAGTAGGAAGCGGGAGTGGAGCACAGATACGCAGTATTTT. Translating gives CASRKREWSTDTQYF. This sequence joins TRBV19 and TRBJ2-3; 8 bases agree with TRBD2. The CDR3 has 15 residues. After removal of 6 bases from V and 0 bases from J, the junction contained 5 bases not matched to a gene. Germline V gene data show CDR1 as LNHDA and CDR2 as SQIVND (reference sequence).

The V and J genes are TRBV10-1 and TRBJ2-3; perhaps TRBD2 as D (7 bases). The germline gives CDR1 WNHNN, CDR2 SYGVQD (reference sequence). The V gene lost 3 bases and the J gene lost 3 bases, with 16 bases spanning the gap. There are 16 residues in the CDR3. This chain's CDR3 is CASSDGTGGRTDTQYF. For the CDR3, the DNA is TGCGCCAGCAGTGACGGTACGGGGGGCCGAACAGATACGCAGTATTTT.

The V and J genes are TRBV5-1 and TRBJ2-7, with 7 bases that match TRBD2. Looked up from germline, CDR1 is SGHRS and CDR2 is YFSETQ. J gave up 3 bases and V 4 bases, and 7 bases lay outside the gene matches. This CDR3 is built from 14 residues. The CDR3 sequence: CASSGGGGGYEQYF. The CDR3 DNA reads as TGCGCCAGCAGCGGTGGCGGGGGAGGCTACGAGCAGTACTTC.